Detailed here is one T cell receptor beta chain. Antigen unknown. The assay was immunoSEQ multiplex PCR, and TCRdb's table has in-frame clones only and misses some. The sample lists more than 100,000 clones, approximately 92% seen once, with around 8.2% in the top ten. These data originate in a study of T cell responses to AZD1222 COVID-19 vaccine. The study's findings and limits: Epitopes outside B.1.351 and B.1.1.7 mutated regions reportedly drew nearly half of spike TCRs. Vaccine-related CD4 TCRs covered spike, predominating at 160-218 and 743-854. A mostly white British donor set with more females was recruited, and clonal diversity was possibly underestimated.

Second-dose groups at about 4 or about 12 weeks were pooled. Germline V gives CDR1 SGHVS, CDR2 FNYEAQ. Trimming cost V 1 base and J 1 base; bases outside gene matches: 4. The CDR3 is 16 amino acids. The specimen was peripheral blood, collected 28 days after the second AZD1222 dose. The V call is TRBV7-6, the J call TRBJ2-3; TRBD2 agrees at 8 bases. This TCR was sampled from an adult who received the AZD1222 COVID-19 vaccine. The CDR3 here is CASSLGAGGGTDTQYF. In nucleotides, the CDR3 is TGTGCCAGCAGCTTAGGGGCGGGAGGAGGCACAGATACGCAGTATTTT.